The present T cell receptor (beta chain) was sequenced within a study of blood T cell repertoires in COVID-19 (dated by TCRdb to about 2020). The study in broad terms: The collaborator samples originated in the United States, Italy and Spain and spanned the acute and convalescent phases of COVID-19. The repertoires were released in a freely available public database intended as a resource for research on the immune response to SARS-CoV-2. Where available, HLA class I and class II types were obtained from metadata supplied by the sample provider rather than from assay-based typing. The material from the prospective study consisted of cDNA or gDNA derived from T cells, B-cell-depleted T cells, or PBMCs. The sample metadata nearly always contained a de-identified subject ID, COVID-19 status, age in years and sex. Samples were obtained from the ongoing ImmuneRACE study (first 160 participants) and from over 1,000 subjects provided by 6 global collaborators. The dataset comprised deeply sampled blood TCRbeta repertoires from subjects exposed to, actively infected with, or recovered from COVID-19.

On the study overall, not on this receptor specifically: Clinical and demographic metadata were provided uncurated, with the amount varying by source and participant.

Sequences WNHNN (CDR1) and SYGVQD (CDR2) are obtained from the germline V gene (reference sequence). The CDR3 covers 15 residues, taking in both the cysteine and the phenylalanine. Just CDR3 DNA is preserved here, 45 bases in frame from base 1. Ends trimmed: V by 3 bases, J by 2 bases; bases unmatched to a gene: 6. As regards this clone: This clone's antigen is unknown. No base qualities exist here, and no much larger clone lies one base off it.

The immunoSEQ Assay, a bias-controlled multiplex PCR, was used to amplify TCRbeta CDR3 regions from genomic DNA. The source study handled its data this way. The number of nucleated cells in each sample was estimated by amplification of reference gene primers within the assay. Sequence reads were collapsed and filtered to measure the absolute abundance of every unique TCRbeta CDR3 rearrangement. For each sample, productive Simpson clonality was calculated as the square root of Simpson's diversity index over productive rearrangements. TCRdb retrieved this table from immuneACCESS and kept in-frame rearrangements only. Not all clones are present; in checked studies, unresolved V genes account for under half, and no reason is known for the remainder. V and J calls and clone size are as listed in that table; D and trimming were resolved from the DNA. This sample lists roughly 380,000 clones; around 87% were detected once. Together, the top ten hold 1% to 1.5% of the sample.

In the prospective study, participants were 18 to 89 years old, resided in 20 to 30 geographic areas of the United States, and were enrolled through a virtual design. In the prospective study, participants were assigned to cohorts based on the clinical history participants reported in a screening survey and a study questionnaire. ImmuneRACE Cohort 3 recovered participants were defined by two consecutive negative NP/OP PCR tests, healthcare professional clearance, or symptom resolution. In the prospective study, whole blood, serum and a nasopharyngeal or oropharyngeal swab were collected from each participant by mobile phlebotomists. Prospective study participants could optionally give additional blood draws and questionnaires over an approximately two-month period. Prospective study blood samples were shipped either frozen or at room temperature before DNA extraction.

Sequencing was done on a sample of PBMCs or T cells enriched from blood (not recorded which). The chain employs TRBV10-1 and TRBJ2-7; 8 junctional bases match TRBD2. The TCR originated in a man aged 25 to 40 who had recovered from COVID-19. The CDR3 protein sequence reads: CASSENGAGAYEQYF. The nucleotide sequence reads as follows: TGCGCCAGCAGTGAAAATGGAGCGGGGGCCTACGAGCAGTACTTC.